This T cell receptor beta chain was captured in a study of CD8+ T cells in alopecia areata. Study-level information: The tofacitinib course ran for 6 to 18 months and was followed by 6 months off drug.

Extraction of RNA preceded its reverse transcription into cDNA, which served as the sequencing template. Sequencing used immunoSEQ multiplex PCR; TCRdb keeps in-frame clones, though not all of them. The sample has about 250,000 clones; roughly two thirds are singletons. Sequencing was performed on CD4+ T cells sorted from blood, taken at week 0. The sequence derives from a human donor with alopecia areata.

The CDR3 coding sequence is TGTGCCAGCAGCTTTGACGGGGGGACCTCCTACAATGAGCAGTTCTTC. This sequence encodes CASSFDGGTSYNEQFF. V and J are TRBV7-8 and TRBJ2-1; 7 bases map to TRBD2. This CDR3 has 16 amino acids. Germline V gene data show CDR1 as SGHVS and CDR2 as FQNEAQ. V lost 3 bases to trimming and J lost 0 bases; unmatched junction nucleotides: 5.